These T cell receptor beta chains were read from a single sample in a study of vaccination and CD4 T cells after COVID-19. Each CDR3 protein is one row after TCRdb ran MiXCR on the PCR reads. The repertoire includes approximately 4,100 distinct CDR3 sequences, 14% to 15% of them detected once, and under 20% sits in the top ten. Their recognized antigens are unknown. The sample taken for sequencing was CD4+ T cells from blood, cultured in vitro. All receptors derive from a human donor who had recovered from COVID-19. The CDR3 runs from the conserved cysteine through the conserved F or W. Fields, in order: J gene, D gene, V gene, CDR3 length, clone size, CDR3 DNA, CDR3 protein. A D gene is named only where the DNA matches it firmly. Clone size is shown for a subset of rows, as once, few, many or a class of expanded clone.

j_gene: TRBJ2-1; d_gene: TRBD2; v_gene: TRBV12-3/TRBV12-4; len: 14; abundance: -; CDR3nt: TGTGCCAGCATCCGGGGACTAGGAGCCAATGAGCAGTTCTTC; CDR3aa: CASIRGLGANEQFF
j_gene: TRBJ1-3; d_gene: TRBD1; v_gene: TRBV7-9; len: 15; abundance: medium-sized; CDR3nt: TGTGCCAGCAGTTCAACAGGGGGCTCTGGAAACACCATATATTTT; CDR3aa: CASSSTGGSGNTIYF
j_gene: TRBJ1-1; d_gene: TRBD1; v_gene: TRBV9; len: 18; abundance: few; CDR3nt: TGTGCCAGCAGCGTAGCTACGGGGGGACAGGTGTTGAACACTGAAGCTTTCTTT; CDR3aa: CASSVATGGQVLNTEAFF
j_gene: TRBJ2-5; d_gene: -; v_gene: TRBV9; len: 14; abundance: -; CDR3nt: TGTGCCAGCAGCGTGGGGCCGTTCGAAGAGACCCAGTACTTC; CDR3aa: CASSVGPFEETQYF
j_gene: TRBJ1-2; d_gene: -; v_gene: TRBV12-5; len: 13; abundance: medium-sized; CDR3nt: TGTGCTAGTGCCCCGGACAGTCTCTATGGCTACACCTTC; CDR3aa: CASAPDSLYGYTF
j_gene: TRBJ1-5; d_gene: TRBD1; v_gene: TRBV27; len: 14; abundance: medium-sized; CDR3nt: TGTGCCAGCAGTAAGACAGGGCTCAGGCAGCCCCAGCATTTT; CDR3aa: CASSKTGLRQPQHF
j_gene: TRBJ1-2; d_gene: -; v_gene: TRBV12-3/TRBV12-4; len: 13; abundance: few; CDR3nt: TGTGCCAGCAGTTTAAACTTTGCGGGTGGCTACACCTTC; CDR3aa: CASSLNFAGGYTF
j_gene: TRBJ2-2; d_gene: -; v_gene: TRBV3-1; len: 11; abundance: few; CDR3nt: TGTGCCAGCAGCCAAGTAAAGGAGCTGTTTTTT; CDR3aa: CASSQVKELFF
j_gene: TRBJ2-5; d_gene: -; v_gene: TRBV5-1; len: 16; abundance: -; CDR3nt: TGCGCCAGCAGCTTTTTTAACGGGGTTTCAGGAGAGACCCAGTACTTC; CDR3aa: CASSFFNGVSGETQYF
j_gene: TRBJ1-6; d_gene: -; v_gene: TRBV20-1; len: 17; abundance: medium-sized; CDR3nt: TGCAGTGCTCGAGTCCCGGGACATAGCTCCTATAATTCACCCCTCCACTTT; CDR3aa: CSARVPGHSSYNSPLHF
j_gene: TRBJ2-3; d_gene: -; v_gene: TRBV12-3/TRBV12-4; len: 15; abundance: -; CDR3nt: TGTGCCAGCAGTTTGAAAAGCATCGGTGCAGATACGCAGTATTTT; CDR3aa: CASSLKSIGADTQYF
j_gene: TRBJ2-7; d_gene: TRBD2; v_gene: TRBV5-6; len: 17; abundance: once; CDR3nt: TGTGCCAGCAGCAGCCTTATTAGCGGGGTGCACTCCTACGAGCAGTACTTC; CDR3aa: CASSSLISGVHSYEQYF
j_gene: TRBJ1-6; d_gene: -; v_gene: TRBV14; len: 12; abundance: medium-sized; CDR3nt: TGTGCCAGCAGGGGGCTGGGCTCACCCCTCCACTTT; CDR3aa: CASRGLGSPLHF
j_gene: TRBJ2-3; d_gene: -; v_gene: TRBV5-1; len: 15; abundance: -; CDR3nt: TGCGCCAGCAGCTTGTCTCCGCGACAGTTCGATACGCAGTATTTT; CDR3aa: CASSLSPRQFDTQYF
j_gene: TRBJ1-5; d_gene: -; v_gene: TRBV2; len: 16; abundance: medium-sized; CDR3nt: TGTGCCAGCAGTGAAGGCAGTGAGTATAGCAATCAGCCCCAGCATTTT; CDR3aa: CASSEGSEYSNQPQHF
j_gene: TRBJ2-5; d_gene: -; v_gene: TRBV19; len: 14; abundance: medium-sized; CDR3nt: TGTGCCAGTAGTATGCGGACTACACAAGAGACCCAGTACTTC; CDR3aa: CASSMRTTQETQYF
j_gene: TRBJ2-3; d_gene: -; v_gene: TRBV25-1; len: 12; abundance: medium-sized; CDR3nt: TGTGCCAGCAGGGCAGGCACAGATACGCAGTATTTT; CDR3aa: CASRAGTDTQYF
j_gene: TRBJ1-5; d_gene: -; v_gene: TRBV6-1; len: 18; abundance: medium-sized; CDR3nt: TGTGCCAGCAGTGGGAGTAAATCGGGCCCCAGCTGGAATCAGCCCCAGCATTTT; CDR3aa: CASSGSKSGPSWNQPQHF
j_gene: TRBJ2-4; d_gene: TRBD1; v_gene: TRBV6-5; len: 16; abundance: medium-sized; CDR3nt: TGTGCCAGCAGTTACGGGACAGACCTAGCCAAAAACATTCAGTACTTC; CDR3aa: CASSYGTDLAKNIQYF
j_gene: TRBJ1-1; d_gene: -; v_gene: TRBV21-1; len: 12; abundance: medium-sized; CDR3nt: TGTGCCAGCAAGCGGGGGAACACTGAAGCTTTCTTT; CDR3aa: CASKRGNTEAFF
j_gene: TRBJ1-5; d_gene: -; v_gene: TRBV20-1; len: 15; abundance: medium-sized; CDR3nt: TGCAGTGCTAGAGATTCAGGGCAGGTAGGCTCGGCCCAGCATTTT; CDR3aa: CSARDSGQVGSAQHF
j_gene: TRBJ1-5; d_gene: -; v_gene: TRBV19; len: 14; abundance: medium-sized; CDR3nt: TGTGCCAGTAGTAGGACGTATAGCAATCAGCCCCAGCATTTT; CDR3aa: CASSRTYSNQPQHF
j_gene: TRBJ1-2; d_gene: -; v_gene: TRBV5-4; len: 15; abundance: medium-sized; CDR3nt: TGTGCCAGCAGCTTGGCGGACAGCCCGTTCTATGGCTACACCTTC; CDR3aa: CASSLADSPFYGYTF
j_gene: TRBJ1-2; d_gene: TRBD1; v_gene: TRBV6-1; len: 13; abundance: medium-sized; CDR3nt: TGTGCCAGCAGTGAAGCGACAGGGGAAGGCTACACCTTC; CDR3aa: CASSEATGEGYTF
j_gene: TRBJ1-2; d_gene: -; v_gene: TRBV7-9; len: 15; abundance: medium-sized; CDR3nt: TGTGCCAGCAGCCGTAATCGCGAGGGGCTGGATGGCTACACCTTC; CDR3aa: CASSRNREGLDGYTF